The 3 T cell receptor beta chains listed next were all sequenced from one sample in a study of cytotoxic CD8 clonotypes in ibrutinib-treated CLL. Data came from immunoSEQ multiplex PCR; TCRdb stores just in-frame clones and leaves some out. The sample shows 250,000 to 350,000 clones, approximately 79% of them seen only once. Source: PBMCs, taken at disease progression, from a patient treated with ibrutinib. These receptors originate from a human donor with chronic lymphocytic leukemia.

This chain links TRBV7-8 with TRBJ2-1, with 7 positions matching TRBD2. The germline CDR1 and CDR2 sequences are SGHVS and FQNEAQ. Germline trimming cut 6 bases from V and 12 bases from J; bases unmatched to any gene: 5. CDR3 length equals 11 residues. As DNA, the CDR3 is TGTGCCAGCAGGGCCGGGACTATGCAGTTCTTC. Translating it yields CASRAGTMQFF.

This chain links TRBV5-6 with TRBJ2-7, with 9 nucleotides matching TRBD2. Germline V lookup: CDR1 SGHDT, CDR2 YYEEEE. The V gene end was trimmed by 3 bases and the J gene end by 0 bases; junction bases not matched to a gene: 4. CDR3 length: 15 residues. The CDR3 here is CASSSSGISSYEQYF. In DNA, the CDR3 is TGTGCCAGCAGCTCTAGCGGGATAAGCTCCTACGAGCAGTACTTC.

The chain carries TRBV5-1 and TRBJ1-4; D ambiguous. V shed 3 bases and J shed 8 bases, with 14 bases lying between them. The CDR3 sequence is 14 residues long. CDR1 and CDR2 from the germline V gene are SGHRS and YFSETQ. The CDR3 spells CASSSRSRPEKLFF. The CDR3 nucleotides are TGCGCCAGCAGCTCCAGGTCAAGGCCGGAAAAACTGTTTTTT.